This entry is about one T cell receptor (beta chain). Antigen unknown. V lost 1 base and J 4 bases, leaving 7 bases between the germline ends. Germline values: CDR1 SGHTA, CDR2 FQGNSA. The CDR3 consists of 13 residues. Each CDR3 protein gets one entry after TCRdb re-called the reads with MiXCR. This sample has about 450,000 distinct CDR3 sequences; approximately 31% occur once, and the top ten carry about 13%. The data were obtained in a study of T cell repertoires in cytomegalovirus infection. Study overall: Public TCR beta signatures marked donors with CMV infection and the matching HLA.

Study-wide results and caveats: Based on cumulative public TCR beta family frequency, carriers of CMV plus the relevant HLA were identified. Predominance within the ex vivo response was attributable to HLA-C-restricted CMV-specific TCR beta clonotypes.

The V call is TRBV7-2, the J call TRBJ1-1; possibly TRBD1 for D (5 bases). This clonotype was obtained from a human donor in good health (CMV status not recorded). Some clones in this sample may be carry-over from other donors' samples. Sequencing used PBMCs. CDR3 in DNA: TGTGCCAGCAGCTTAGAAGGGGTCACTGAAGCTTTCTTT. As protein: CASSLEGVTEAFF.